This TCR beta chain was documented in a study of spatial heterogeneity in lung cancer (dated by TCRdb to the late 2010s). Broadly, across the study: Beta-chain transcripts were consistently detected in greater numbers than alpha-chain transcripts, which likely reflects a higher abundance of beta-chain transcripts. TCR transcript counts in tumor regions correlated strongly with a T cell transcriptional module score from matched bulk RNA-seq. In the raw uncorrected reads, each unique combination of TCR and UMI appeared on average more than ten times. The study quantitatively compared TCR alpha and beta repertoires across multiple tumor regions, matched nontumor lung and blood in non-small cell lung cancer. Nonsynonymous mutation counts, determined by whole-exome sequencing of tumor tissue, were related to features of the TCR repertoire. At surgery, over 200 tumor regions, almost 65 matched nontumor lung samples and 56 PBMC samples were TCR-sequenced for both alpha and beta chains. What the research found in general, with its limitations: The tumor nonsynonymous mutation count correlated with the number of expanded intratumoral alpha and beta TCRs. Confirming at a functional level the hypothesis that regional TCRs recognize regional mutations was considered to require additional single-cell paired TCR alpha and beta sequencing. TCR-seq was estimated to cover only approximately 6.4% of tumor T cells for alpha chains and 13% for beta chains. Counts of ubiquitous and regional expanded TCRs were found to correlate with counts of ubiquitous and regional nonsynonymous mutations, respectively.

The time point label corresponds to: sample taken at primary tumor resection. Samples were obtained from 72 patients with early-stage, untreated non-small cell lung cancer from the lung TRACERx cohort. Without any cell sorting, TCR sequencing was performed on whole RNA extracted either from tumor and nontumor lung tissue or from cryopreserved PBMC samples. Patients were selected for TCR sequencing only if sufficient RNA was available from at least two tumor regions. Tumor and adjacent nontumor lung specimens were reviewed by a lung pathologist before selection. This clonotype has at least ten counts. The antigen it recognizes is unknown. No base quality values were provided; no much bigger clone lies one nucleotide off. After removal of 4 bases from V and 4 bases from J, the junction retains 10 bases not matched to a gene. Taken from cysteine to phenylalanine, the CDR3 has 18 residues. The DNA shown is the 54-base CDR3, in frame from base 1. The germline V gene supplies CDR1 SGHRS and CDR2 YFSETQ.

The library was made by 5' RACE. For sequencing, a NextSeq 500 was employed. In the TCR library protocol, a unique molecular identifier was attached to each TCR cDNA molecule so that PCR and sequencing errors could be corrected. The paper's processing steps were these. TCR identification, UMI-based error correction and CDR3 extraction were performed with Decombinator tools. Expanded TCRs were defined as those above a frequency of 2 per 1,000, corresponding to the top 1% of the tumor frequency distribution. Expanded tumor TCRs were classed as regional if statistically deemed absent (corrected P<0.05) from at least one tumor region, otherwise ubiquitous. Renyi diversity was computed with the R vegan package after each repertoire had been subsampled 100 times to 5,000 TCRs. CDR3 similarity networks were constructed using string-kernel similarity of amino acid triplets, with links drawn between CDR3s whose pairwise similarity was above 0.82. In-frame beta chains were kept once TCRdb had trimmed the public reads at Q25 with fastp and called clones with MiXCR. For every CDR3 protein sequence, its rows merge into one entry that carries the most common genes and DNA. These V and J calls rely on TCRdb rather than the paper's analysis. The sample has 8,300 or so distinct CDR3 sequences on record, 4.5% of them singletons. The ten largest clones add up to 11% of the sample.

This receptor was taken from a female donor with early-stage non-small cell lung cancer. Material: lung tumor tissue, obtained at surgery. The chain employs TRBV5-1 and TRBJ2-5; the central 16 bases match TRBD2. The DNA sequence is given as TGCGCCAGCAGCCAGGGACTAGCGGGAGGGCCGCGGGGAGAGACCCAGTACTTC. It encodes CASSQGLAGGPRGETQYF.